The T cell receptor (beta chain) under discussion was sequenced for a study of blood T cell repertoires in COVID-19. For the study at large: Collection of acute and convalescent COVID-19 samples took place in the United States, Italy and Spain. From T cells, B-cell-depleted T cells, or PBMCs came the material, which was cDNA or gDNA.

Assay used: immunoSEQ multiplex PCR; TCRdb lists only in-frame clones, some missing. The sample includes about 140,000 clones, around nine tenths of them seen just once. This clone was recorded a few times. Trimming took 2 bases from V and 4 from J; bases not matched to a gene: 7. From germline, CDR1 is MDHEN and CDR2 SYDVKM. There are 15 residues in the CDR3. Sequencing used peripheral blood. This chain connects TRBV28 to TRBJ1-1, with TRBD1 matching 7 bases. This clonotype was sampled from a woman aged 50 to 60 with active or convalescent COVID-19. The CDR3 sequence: CASSLRGRLGTEAFF. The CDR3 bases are TGTGCCAGCAGTTTAAGGGGGCGCTTGGGCACTGAAGCTTTCTTT.